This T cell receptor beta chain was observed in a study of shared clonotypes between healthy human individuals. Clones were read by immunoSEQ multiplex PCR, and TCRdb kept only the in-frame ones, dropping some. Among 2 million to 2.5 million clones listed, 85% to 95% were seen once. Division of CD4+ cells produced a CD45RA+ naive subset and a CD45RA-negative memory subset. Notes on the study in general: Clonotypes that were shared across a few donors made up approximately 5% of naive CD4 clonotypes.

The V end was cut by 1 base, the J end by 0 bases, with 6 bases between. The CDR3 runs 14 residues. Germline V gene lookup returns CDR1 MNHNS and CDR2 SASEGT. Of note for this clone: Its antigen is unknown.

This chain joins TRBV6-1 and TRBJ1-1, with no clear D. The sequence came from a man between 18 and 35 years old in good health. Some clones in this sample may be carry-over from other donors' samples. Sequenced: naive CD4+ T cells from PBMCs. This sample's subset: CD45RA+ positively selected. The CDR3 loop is CASSEVGMNTEAFF. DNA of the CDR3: TGTGCCAGCAGTGAAGTGGGAATGAACACTGAAGCTTTCTTT.